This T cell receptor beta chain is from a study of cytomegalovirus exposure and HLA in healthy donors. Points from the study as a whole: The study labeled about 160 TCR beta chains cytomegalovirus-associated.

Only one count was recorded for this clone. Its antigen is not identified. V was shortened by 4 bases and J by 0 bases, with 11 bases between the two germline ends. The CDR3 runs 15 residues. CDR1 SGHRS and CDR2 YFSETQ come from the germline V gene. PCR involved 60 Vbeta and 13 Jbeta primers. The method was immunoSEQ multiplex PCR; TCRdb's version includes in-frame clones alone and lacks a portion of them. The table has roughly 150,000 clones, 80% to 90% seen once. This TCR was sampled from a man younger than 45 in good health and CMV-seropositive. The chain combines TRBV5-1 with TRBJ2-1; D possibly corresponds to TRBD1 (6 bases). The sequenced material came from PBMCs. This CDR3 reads CASSPQGSSYNEQFF. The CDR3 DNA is TGCGCCAGCAGCCCACAGGGTAGCTCCTACAATGAGCAGTTCTTC.